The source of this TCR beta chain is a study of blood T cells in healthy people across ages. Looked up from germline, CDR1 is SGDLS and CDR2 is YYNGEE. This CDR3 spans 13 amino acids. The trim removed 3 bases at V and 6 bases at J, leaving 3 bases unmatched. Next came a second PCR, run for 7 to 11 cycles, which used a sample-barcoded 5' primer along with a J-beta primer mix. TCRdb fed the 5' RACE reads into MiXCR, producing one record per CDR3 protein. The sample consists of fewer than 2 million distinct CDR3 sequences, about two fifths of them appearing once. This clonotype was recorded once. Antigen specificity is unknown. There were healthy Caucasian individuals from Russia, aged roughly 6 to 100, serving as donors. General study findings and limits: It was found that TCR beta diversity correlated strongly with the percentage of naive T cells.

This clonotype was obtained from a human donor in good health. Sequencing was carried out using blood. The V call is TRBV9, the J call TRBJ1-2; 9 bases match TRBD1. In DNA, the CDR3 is TGTGCCAGCAGCGAACAGGGGGCGCATGGCTACACCTTC. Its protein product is CASSEQGAHGYTF.